This TCR beta chain appears in the sequencing data of a study of low-dose radiotherapy and immunotherapy resistance in tumors. Germline CDR1 LGHNA, CDR2 YNFKEQ. The V gene lost 1 base and the J gene lost 4 bases, with 13 bases spanning the gap. The CDR3 extends over 16 amino acids. TRAV and TRBV primers primed cDNA for both TCRalpha and TCRbeta. PCR amplification of the TCRs was performed with Phusion for 15 to 25 PCR cycles, and it relied on a constant-region primer together with a V-primer adapter. TCRdb used MiXCR to reprocess the reads, holding one entry per CDR3 protein. The sample carries about 9,800 distinct CDR3 sequences, approximately 81% recorded once.

This sequence originates from a human donor with advanced metastatic prostate, ovarian, gallbladder or colorectal cancer (not recorded which). This table probably holds off-target reads from a library built for another chain. V and J are TRBV4-2 and TRBJ1-4; D gene uncertain. The CDR3 reads CASSQGPRISNEKLFF. The DNA of the CDR3 is TGTGCCAGCAGCCAAGGGCCCAGGATAAGTAATGAAAAACTGTTTTTT.